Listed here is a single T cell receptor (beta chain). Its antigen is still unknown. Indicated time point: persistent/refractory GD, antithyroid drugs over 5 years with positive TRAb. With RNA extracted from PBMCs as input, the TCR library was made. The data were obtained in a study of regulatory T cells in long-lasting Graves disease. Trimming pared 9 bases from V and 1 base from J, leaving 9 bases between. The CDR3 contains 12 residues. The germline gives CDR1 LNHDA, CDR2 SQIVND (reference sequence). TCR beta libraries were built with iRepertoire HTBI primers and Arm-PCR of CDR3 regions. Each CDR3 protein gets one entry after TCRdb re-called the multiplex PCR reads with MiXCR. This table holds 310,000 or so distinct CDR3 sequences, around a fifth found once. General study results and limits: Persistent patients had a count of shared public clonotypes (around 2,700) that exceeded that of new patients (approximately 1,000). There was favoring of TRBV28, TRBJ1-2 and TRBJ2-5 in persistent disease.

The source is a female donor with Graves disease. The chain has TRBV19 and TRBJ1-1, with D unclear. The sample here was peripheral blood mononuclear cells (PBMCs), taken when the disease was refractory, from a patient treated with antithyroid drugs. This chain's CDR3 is CASARQNTEAFF. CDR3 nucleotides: TGTGCCAGCGCAAGACAGAACACTGAAGCTTTCTTT.